This TCR beta chain was recorded in a study of cytomegalovirus exposure and HLA in healthy donors. Broader study findings: Later, an analysis showed that TCR beta chains associated with HLA were more clonally expanded than others that were equally common. Specificity of a few CMV-associated chains for CMV antigens was verified in vitro. For most TCR sequences rarity was the rule, although some public TCRs occurred in many donors.

Concerning this clone itself: What it binds is unknown.

In the PCR, 60 Vbeta and 13 Jbeta primers were used. Repertoires were generated with immunoSEQ multiplex PCR, while TCRdb's copy carries only in-frame clones and drops some. This sample has just over 200,000 clones; 65% to 80% occur once, and the top ten carry around 1.7%. Healthy bone marrow donors made up the donor group. The V gene lost 6 bases and the J gene lost 4 bases, with 13 bases spanning the gap. This CDR3 comprises 13 residues. Germline CDR1 MNHEY, CDR2 SVGAGI. J is TRBJ2-7 and V is TRBV6-5, with D maybe TRBD1 (5 bases). Source material: PBMCs. This receptor was identified in a man aged 45-60 years in good health and CMV-seronegative. The CDR3 reads CASRGPSTYEQYF. CDR3 coding DNA: TGTGCCAGCAGGGGGCCCAGCACTTACGAGCAGTACTTC.